These 28 T cell receptor beta chains originate from one sample sequenced in a study of blood T cell repertoires in COVID-19. The assay was immunoSEQ multiplex PCR, and TCRdb's table has in-frame clones only and misses some. The data contain a few hundred thousand clones, 70% to 90% of them seen just once; the ten biggest clones take up approximately 7.8%. Material for sequencing was peripheral blood. These TCRs come from a woman between 45 and 60 years old who had recovered from COVID-19.

This chain links TRBV5-4 with TRBJ2-7; a weak D match, TRBD2 (6 bases). Germline V gene data show CDR1 as SGHNT and CDR2 as YYREEE (reference sequence). The CDR3 sequence is 16 residues long. Trimming cost V 0 bases and J 5 bases, with 18 bases left between them. The CDR3 reads CASSLAGLYRHNEQYF. In DNA form, the CDR3 reads TGTGCCAGCAGCTTGGCGGGACTCTATCGCCATAACGAGCAGTACTTC.

The chain couples TRBV9 to TRBJ2-3; a possible D gene is TRBD2 (7 bases). V gave up 2 bases and J gave up 3 bases, with 16 bases separating them. This CDR3 has 16 amino acids. CDR1 is SGDLS, CDR2 YYNGEE, per germline. This CDR3 reads CASSVRDYQGTDTQYF. The DNA for the CDR3 is TGTGCCAGCAGCGTCCGGGACTACCAGGGGACAGATACGCAGTATTTT. Full variable domain (rest looked up from reference TRBV9 and TRBJ2-3): DSGVTQTPKHLITATGQRVTLRCSPRSGDLSVYWYQQSLDQGLQFLIQYYNGEERAKGNILERFSAQQFPDLHSELNLSSLELGDSALYFCASSVRDYQGTDTQYFGPGTRLTVL.

The chain combines TRBV6-2 or TRBV6-3 with TRBJ2-1; tentative D call: TRBD2 (6 bases). Germline V gene data show CDR1 as MNHEY and CDR2 as SVGEGT. The CDR3 covers 15 residues. Trimming pared 9 bases from V and 3 bases from J, leaving 18 bases between. The CDR3 DNA reads TGTGCCAGTAGCCGGGACTCGCTGAACTACAATGAGCAGTTCTTC. Translated: CASSRDSLNYNEQFF.

The chain links TRBV4-3 to TRBJ2-7; 9 bases line up with TRBD2. Trimming took 5 bases from V and 3 from J; bases not matched to a gene: 8. Germline CDR1 reads LGHNA; CDR2 reads YSLEER. CDR3 size: 15 residues. CDR3 sequence: CASSLGLAPHYEQYF. In nucleotides, the CDR3 is TGCGCCAGCAGCTTGGGACTAGCACCCCACTACGAGCAGTACTTC.

The rearrangement joins TRBV6-6 to TRBJ1-4; no firm D call. Germline CDR1 reads MNHNY; CDR2 reads SVGAGI (reference sequence). The V gene lost 8 bases and the J gene lost 8 bases, with 12 bases spanning the gap. This CDR3 has 12 amino acids. In nucleotides, the CDR3 is TGTGCCAGCGCGAGCTTTAGCGAAAAACTGTTTTTT. It specifies CASASFSEKLFF.

The V call is TRBV19, the J call TRBJ1-2, with D possibly TRBD1 on 6 matching bases. This CDR3 region has 12 residues. Trimming removed 6 bases at V and 3 bases at J, with 8 bases between. CDR1 is LNHDA and CDR2 is SQIVND in the germline V gene (reference sequence). CDR3 coding DNA: TGTGCCAGTAGAAGGACAGACTATGGCTACACCTTC. It yields the protein CASRRTDYGYTF.

The rearrangement joins TRBV7-2 to TRBJ1-6; D may be TRBD1 (5 bases). V lost 5 bases and J lost 8, with 13 bases in between. Germline V gene data show CDR1 as SGHTA and CDR2 as FQGNSA. The length of the CDR3 is 14 residues. DNA for the CDR3: TGTGCCAGCAGCCGTGGGGCAAGCTATTCACCCCTCCACTTT. Its translation: CASSRGASYSPLHF.

V usage is TRBV12-3 or TRBV12-4 and J usage is TRBJ1-2; TRBD1 matches 9 bases. The CDR3 has 13 amino acids. Unmatched junction bases numbered 5, after V lost 5 bases and J lost 7 bases. The CDR3 nucleotides are TGTGCCAGCAGTAGGACAGGGGAGGGTGGCTACACCTTC. Its protein is CASSRTGEGGYTF.

This chain connects TRBV9 to TRBJ1-1; D may be TRBD1 (5 bases). The CDR3 loop spans 15 amino acids. V dropped 4 bases and J dropped 3 bases, with 16 bases sitting between them. Germline V gene sequence: CDR1 SGDLS, CDR2 YYNGEE. The CDR3 DNA sequence: TGTGCCAGCAGCCCGGGACTGACCGGGGACACTGAAGCTTTCTTT. It yields the protein CASSPGLTGDTEAFF.

In this sample, this clone turned up once. V is TRBV29-1 and J is TRBJ1-2; 8 bases are a match to TRBD1. Germline V CDR1 and CDR2: SQVTM, ANQGSEA. V shed 5 bases and J 3 bases; nucleotides not matched to a gene: 5. The CDR3 runs 13 residues. The CDR3: CSVSGGDYYGYTF. In DNA, the CDR3 is TGCAGCGTTTCAGGGGGCGATTACTATGGCTACACCTTC.

The chain has TRBV19 and TRBJ2-1, with 10 nucleotides matching TRBD2. CDR3 length equals 15 residues. The V gene's germline CDR1 is LNHDA and CDR2 SQIVND (reference sequence). The V gene end was trimmed by 4 bases and the J gene end by 3 bases; junction bases not matched to a gene: 3. CDR3 residues: CASSRSSGSYNEQFF. The CDR3 DNA follows: TGTGCCAGTAGTAGGTCTAGCGGGAGCTACAATGAGCAGTTCTTC.

This clone was counted a few times. This chain uses TRBV5-1 with TRBJ1-1; 9 nucleotides line up with TRBD1. The CDR3 runs 15 residues. Per germline, CDR1 SGHRS and CDR2 YFSETQ. The J segment lost 3 bases and the V segment lost 1 base, leaving 4 bases of the junction unmatched. This CDR3 is CASSLYRGPYTEAFF. DNA of the CDR3: TGCGCCAGCAGCTTGTACAGGGGGCCGTACACTGAAGCTTTCTTT.

The chain employs TRBV5-1 and TRBJ2-1; the match to TRBD2 covers 9 bases. V dropped 1 base and J dropped 4; count of bases not matched to a gene: 3. CDR1 and CDR2 (germline): SGHRS, YFSETQ. This CDR3 comprises 15 residues. CDR3 residues: CASSLRLAGYNEQFF. The CDR3 region has the DNA TGCGCCAGCAGCTTGAGGCTAGCGGGGTACAATGAGCAGTTCTTC.

The chain joins TRBV19 to TRBJ1-1; TRBD1 aligns across 8 bases. J was trimmed by 5 bases and V by 6 bases; bases with no gene match: 11. This CDR3 contains 15 residues. Per the germline V gene, CDR1 is LNHDA and CDR2 is SQIVND (reference sequence). CDR3 DNA sequence: TGTGCCAGTAGCAATTGGACAGGGAGTAAAACTGAAGCTTTCTTT. Its protein is CASSNWTGSKTEAFF.

This clone was recorded only once. Other DNA sequences from this sample encode an identical CDR3 as well. The chain carries TRBV27 and TRBJ1-2; 7 nucleotides line up with TRBD1. Germline V lookup: CDR1 MNHEY, CDR2 SMNVEV (reference sequence). V gave up 3 bases and J gave up 4 bases; unmatched junction bases: 2. CDR3 length equals 13 residues. The CDR3 spells CASSLTGTYGYTF. In DNA, the CDR3 is TGTGCCAGCAGTTTGACAGGGACCTATGGCTACACCTTC.

V is TRBV29-1 and J is TRBJ2-1, with 14 bases matching TRBD2. Germline V gives CDR1 SQVTM, CDR2 ANQGSEA. Trimming at V came to 7 bases and at J to 9 bases, leaving 8 bases not matched to a gene. The CDR3 totals 14 residues. Here the CDR3 DNA reads TGCAGCGGCCGACTAGCGGGAGGGAAGGGTGAGCAGTTCTTC. As protein: CSGRLAGGKGEQFF.

The chain is built from TRBV12-3 or TRBV12-4 and TRBJ1-6; 8 bases agree with TRBD1. This CDR3 contains 13 residues. Trimming at V came to 7 bases and at J to 10 bases, leaving 6 bases not matched to a gene. The CDR3 DNA reads as TGTGCCAGCAATACTCGACAGGGGTCACCCCTCCACTTT. It specifies CASNTRQGSPLHF.

This clone has more than one count but fewer than ten. The J gene is TRBJ1-1, the V gene TRBV2, with D perhaps matching TRBD1 (5 bases). CDR3 length equals 15 residues. Germline CDR1 reads SNHLY; CDR2 reads FYNNEI. Trimming pared 7 bases from V and 3 bases from J, leaving 18 bases between. The CDR3 here is CASKLRQLIYTEAFF. CDR3 bases: TGTGCCAGCAAACTGAGACAGCTTATATACACTGAAGCTTTCTTT.

The V and J genes are TRBV27 and TRBJ2-1; 7 bases are a match to TRBD2. Germline loops: CDR1 MNHEY, CDR2 SMNVEV (reference sequence). This CDR3 spans 12 amino acids. Trimming removed 8 bases from V and 6 bases from J; junction bases left unmatched: 4. This chain's CDR3 is CASRLAANEQFF. The CDR3 nucleotides are TGTGCCAGCCGACTAGCTGCCAATGAGCAGTTCTTC.

J is TRBJ2-1 and V is TRBV4-1, with TRBD2 matching 9 bases. Germline CDR1 and CDR2: MGHRA and YSYEKL. CDR3 size: 16 residues. Trimming at V came to 6 bases and at J to 3 bases, leaving 9 bases not matched to a gene. In DNA, the CDR3 is TGCGCCAGCAGTCAACCAGGACTAGCGTACTACAATGAGCAGTTCTTC. Encoded protein: CASSQPGLAYYNEQFF.

This clone was recorded only once. J is TRBJ2-2 and V is TRBV28; 7 bases align to TRBD1. V lost 5 bases, J lost 3 bases, and 12 bases stayed unmatched. CDR3 size: 17 residues. Germline V gene sequence: CDR1 MDHEN, CDR2 SYDVKM. In DNA, the CDR3 is TGTGCCAGCAGTCTACCTACCGGACAGGTAGACACCGGGGAGCTGTTTTTT. Encoded protein: CASSLPTGQVDTGELFF.

Here the CDR3 DNA reads TGCGCCAGCAGCTCCGGCGGGAGCCAGGGAGAGACCCAGTACTTC. It specifies CASSSGGSQGETQYF. The genes are TRBV5-1 and TRBJ2-5, with 7 bases lining up with TRBD2. Germline lookup yields CDR1 SGHRS and CDR2 YFSETQ. CDR3 length: 15 residues. With 3 bases clipped from V and 4 bases from J, the junction kept 9 bases outside the gene matches.

The chain has TRBV11-3 and TRBJ2-2, with D unclear. CDR1 and CDR2 from the germline V gene are SGHNT and YENEEA. The CDR3 sequence is 13 residues long. Between the trimmed V and J ends, which lost 6 bases and 8 bases, there was a span of 13 bases. Here the CDR3 reads CASSLIESGELFF. CDR3 coding DNA: TGTGCCAGCAGTCTAATCGAGTCTGGGGAGCTGTTTTTT.

As concerns this clone: This sample includes further DNA sequences coding for the same CDR3. The genes are TRBV3-1 (or the pseudogene TRBV3-2) and TRBJ2-7; D is uncertain. Trimming removed 0 bases from V and 3 bases from J, with 3 bases in between. The CDR3 runs to 12 residues. Germline V lookup: CDR1 LGHDT, CDR2 YNNKEL (reference sequence). CDR3 region: CASSQDLYEQYF. The CDR3 bases are TGTGCCAGCAGCCAAGATCTCTACGAGCAGTACTTC.

The V gene is TRBV4-3, the J gene TRBJ1-5, with D possibly TRBD1 on 5 matching bases. Per germline, CDR1 LGHNA and CDR2 YSLEER. The CDR3 spans 16 residues. Between the trimmed V and J ends, which lost 2 bases and 2 bases, there was a span of 13 bases. The CDR3 DNA reads as TGCGCCAGCAGCCAAATTTCAGGGCCCCGCAATCAGCCCCAGCATTTT. It specifies CASSQISGPRNQPQHF.

CDR3 sequence: CSAGWAAYEQYF. DNA of the CDR3: TGCAGCGCGGGATGGGCTGCCTACGAGCAGTACTTC. V and J are TRBV29-1 and TRBJ2-7; the D gene is possibly TRBD2 (5 bases). Trimming stripped 7 bases from V and 2 bases from J, with 12 bases between. This CDR3 is 12 amino acids long. In germline, CDR1 is SQVTM, CDR2 ANQGSEA.

The V gene is TRBV27, the J gene TRBJ2-6; 7 bases agree with TRBD2. The CDR3 extends over 20 amino acids. V lost 1 base, J lost 0 bases, and 12 bases stayed unmatched. CDR1 is MNHEY, CDR2 SMNVEV, per germline (reference sequence). Here the CDR3 DNA reads TGTGCCAGCAGTTTATGGGCGGGGCTAGCGGTAATCTCTGGGGCCAACGTCCTGACTTTC. The encoded protein is CASSLWAGLAVISGANVLTF.

This clone is a singleton in its sample. This chain joins TRBV7-3 and TRBJ2-2, with 9 bases aligning to TRBD1. Trimming at V came to 4 bases and at J to 7 bases, leaving 4 bases not matched to a gene. Germline assignment: CDR1 SGHTA and CDR2 FQGTGA. The CDR3 contains 14 residues. CDR3 nucleotides: TGTGCCAGCAGCTCGGGACAGGGCGACGGGGAGCTGTTTTTT. This codes for CASSSGQGDGELFF. The full variable domain, in which reference TRBV7-3 and TRBJ2-2 provide the parts outside the CDR3, is GAGVSQTPSNKVTEKGKYVELRCDPISGHTALYWYRQSLGQGPEFLIYFQGTGAADDSGLPNDRFFAVRPEGSVSTLKIQRTERGDSAVYLCASSSGQGDGELFFGEGSRLTVL.